This TCR beta chain came from a study of blood T cells in healthy people across ages (dated by TCRdb to between 2014 and 2017). General notes on the study: Template switching captured roughly one uniquely barcoded TCR beta cDNA molecule per two T cells in model experiments. The study measured age-related changes in TCR beta repertoire diversity using deep sequencing normalized with unique cDNA molecular identifiers. Four age groups were formed from the donors: young (average approximately 15 years), middle-aged (approximately 40), aged (about 62) and long-lived (approximately 78). Donors of different ages were randomly distributed across sequencing lanes to avoid experimental bias. The study analyzed two additional independent replicas of 1 million unique cDNA reads from the same blood draw for two donors, one aged 18 to 30 and one aged 80 or older.

Library preparation employed 5' RACE. The listed sequencing device is Illumina HiSeq 2500. A second about 7 to 11 cycle PCR used a sample-barcoded 5' primer and a J-beta primer mix. Each TCR beta cDNA molecule received a unique molecular identifier from a template-switch 5' adaptor carrying 12 random nucleotides. At least 2.5 million CDR3-containing paired-end reads were obtained from each sample. The Mint cDNA synthesis kit, primed by a TRBC-specific oligonucleotide, was used to synthesize first-strand cDNA from all RNA. All cDNA was treated with uracil-DNA glycosylase and then went through a first 18-cycle PCR with the universal primers M1SS and BC2_uni_R. Processing in the source paper ran as follows. For normalization, 1 million high-quality reads, each with a distinct molecular identifier, were randomly selected from each sample. Instead of being binned into consensus sequences, reads with shared molecular identifiers were discarded. CDR3 identification, clonotype clustering and error correction used MiTCR with a Q25 quality threshold and the strictest error-elimination algorithm. A nonparametric unseen species model with Euler transformation was used to estimate a lower bound on total TCR beta diversity. TCRdb reprocessing: public reads trimmed at Q25 with fastp, clones called with MiXCR, in-frame beta chains kept. CDR3 protein sequences are deduplicated, and each keeps its most common genes and DNA. Clone size and V and J calls follow TCRdb, not the original study. The sample data list 1.5 million to 2 million distinct CDR3 sequences, and about 50% of these were observed just once. Approximately 2% of the sample goes to the ten largest clones.

Study-wide conclusions, independent of this receptor: Conclusive comparison of naive and antigen-experienced compartments was prevented by the profiling of bulk unsorted PBMCs. As age increased, observed TCR beta diversity per million T cells dropped in a roughly linear way, and a significant reduction was already evident by age approximately 40. There was a strong correlation between observed TCR beta diversity and the percentage of naive T cells measured by flow cytometry. Compared with the aged group, the long-lived group had more naive CD4+ T cells, fewer expanded clones and increased TCR diversity, a pattern suggesting age selection. Total diversity estimates from one million sequenced T cells were considered lower bounds and underestimates. Because donor CMV infection status was unknown, age-related changes in expanded clonotypes were potentially confounded.

The donors were about 40 Caucasian individuals from Russia, aged about 6 to 95 years, who were systemically healthy. Around 9.9 milliliters of peripheral blood were collected from each donor into EDTA-treated Vacutainer tubes. Ficoll-Paque density-gradient centrifugation was used to isolate PBMCs, with at least 6.5 million per sample. Total RNA was extracted from PBMCs with Trizol reagent, with at least 6 micrograms obtained per sample. For every donor, an aliquot of PBMCs went through flow cytometry to measure the percentages of naive CD45RAhigh/CD27high T cells. For CDR1 and CDR2, the germline V gene lists KGHSH and LQKENI. There are 14 amino acids in the CDR3, from cysteine to phenylalanine inclusive. Only the CDR3 DNA stays, 42 bases, in frame from base 1. As for this clonotype: The specificity of this receptor is unknown. The junction departs from the called germline gene at one end, perhaps through a read error.

The rearrangement joined TRBV18 to TRBJ2-7; 7 of the junction bases match TRBD1. TRBJ2-5 matches the DNA end more closely, so the J call is doubtful. The specimen sequenced was blood. The TCR sequence derives from a woman in her 40s in good health. CDR3 sequence: CANSPPGTEETQYF. The nucleotide sequence reads TGTGCCAACTCACCACCGGGGACAGAAGAGACCCAGTACTTC.